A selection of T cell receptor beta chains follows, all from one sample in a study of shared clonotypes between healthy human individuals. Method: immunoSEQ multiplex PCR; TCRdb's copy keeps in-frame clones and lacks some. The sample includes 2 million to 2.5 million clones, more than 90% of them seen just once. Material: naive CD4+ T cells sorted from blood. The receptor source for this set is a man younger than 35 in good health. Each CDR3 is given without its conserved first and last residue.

CDR3aa: ASSVGTYNSPLH
v_gene: TRBV5-1

CDR3aa: ASSPLWTSTDTQY
v_gene: TRBV9

CDR3aa: ASSYPGNNEQF
v_gene: TRBV6-5

CDR3aa: ASRDRISQPQH
v_gene: TRBV2

CDR3aa: ASSLGLAGGQETQY
v_gene: TRBV5-1

CDR3aa: ASSLVTANTEAF
v_gene: TRBV5-6

CDR3aa: ASSPEGPLVGELF
v_gene: TRBV5-1

CDR3aa: ASSLWGGETNEKLF
v_gene: TRBV7-2

CDR3aa: ASSELGGGEYNEQF
v_gene: TRBV25-1

CDR3aa: ASTEGSATNEKLF
v_gene: TRBV6-1

CDR3aa: ASSQGDTSSGNTIY
v_gene: TRBV4-1

CDR3aa: ASSTGSGANVLT
v_gene: TRBV6-5

CDR3aa: ASNREGNGYT
v_gene: TRBV6-5

CDR3aa: ASSLVGAGGYEQY
v_gene: TRBV11-2

CDR3aa: ASSKEVFGGSGEKLF
v_gene: TRBV21-1

CDR3aa: ASSSAPFEAF
v_gene: TRBV6-4

CDR3aa: ASSSGQLNEQF
v_gene: TRBV7-2

CDR3aa: ASSFGDSTGNTIY
v_gene: TRBV10-2

CDR3aa: ASSPTGEWDNEKLF
v_gene: TRBV4-3

CDR3aa: ACSGSGHEQY
v_gene: TRBV30

CDR3aa: ASRHSHGYT
v_gene: TRBV5-1

CDR3aa: AWSVTYEQY
v_gene: TRBV30

CDR3aa: ASSDPGGTQY
v_gene: TRBV19

CDR3aa: ASSYSEAREQY
v_gene: TRBV6-5

CDR3aa: ASSLGGSLGYT
v_gene: TRBV27

CDR3aa: AISTGTSPNNEQF
v_gene: TRBV10-3

CDR3aa: ASSYSTSGSHHEQY
v_gene: TRBV6-5

CDR3aa: ASSLIGTSMDEQF
v_gene: TRBV5-6

CDR3aa: AWRQGANEKLF
v_gene: TRBV30

CDR3aa: ASRKTGGYEQY
v_gene: TRBV19

CDR3aa: ASSLELGLGGYEQY
v_gene: TRBV11-2

CDR3aa: ASSMGQHNSPLH
v_gene: TRBV19

CDR3aa: ASSYRTGDQPQH
v_gene: TRBV6-5

CDR3aa: ASSLVLAGTGELF
v_gene: TRBV5-4

CDR3aa: ASWGGNSPLH
v_gene: TRBV2

CDR3aa: ASSESSGATNEKLF
v_gene: TRBV6-1

CDR3aa: ASSPWGASSYNSPLH
v_gene: TRBV5-1

CDR3aa: ASGLDAQPQH
v_gene: TRBV12-5

CDR3aa: ASSPKRGGQGTTEAF
v_gene: TRBV5-1

CDR3aa: ASSTPGAGNTIY
v_gene: TRBV28

CDR3aa: AISESGQGSHEQY
v_gene: TRBV10-3

CDR3aa: ASSLSPAGGEQF
v_gene: TRBV7-2

CDR3aa: ASSPGQGPYEQY
v_gene: TRBV5-1

CDR3aa: ASSISRDTEAF
v_gene: TRBV18

CDR3aa: ASSLTQGSYNEQF
v_gene: TRBV5-1

CDR3aa: ASSLVAGAAGANVLT
v_gene: TRBV11-2

CDR3aa: ASSPLGPPLVYEQY
v_gene: TRBV5-1